One TCR beta chain is described in this entry. A single count supports this clone. The target of this receptor is not known. Per-nucleotide qualities are absent, and no much larger clonotype sits a single base away. The germline V and J ends show losses of 3 bases and 5 bases respectively, and no gene match explains 9 bases of the junction. The CDR1 and CDR2 encoded by the germline V gene (reference sequence) are SGHAT and FQDESV. From the cysteine through the phenylalanine, the CDR3 covers 15 amino acids. Solely the CDR3 DNA is kept, with 45 bases framed from the first base. Synthetic TCR analog templates were spiked into each PCR so that absolute template abundance could be estimated from read counts. The immunoSEQ assay used bias-controlled V and J gene primers to amplify TCRbeta CDR3 regions from genomic DNA. Rearranged TCRbeta segments were sequenced at approximately 20X coverage. For the original study's pipeline: Sequencing errors were corrected by clustering, and CDR3s were annotated against IMGT so that V, D and J genes could be assigned. Downstream analyses used only productive TCRbeta rearrangements and left out out-of-frame or stop-codon sequences. Clonality was calculated as one minus the Shannon entropy normalized by the log of the number of unique productive sequences. Fisher's exact test with Benjamini-Hochberg correction, using a cutoff of adjusted p below 0.01, was how clones that differed between time points or between blood and tumor were identified. TCRdb took over this immuneACCESS table, retaining in-frame rearrangements with V and J assigned. Such tables are incomplete; in checked studies, under half of the missing clones stem from an unresolved V gene, and the remainder is unexplained. The V and J calls and clone size were taken over from that table, and D and trimming were inferred from the DNA. This sample holds fewer than 55,000 clones; more than 75% were observed only once. Around 2.9% of the sample is held by the ten biggest clonotypes.

The sample comes from a study of PD-L1 blockade in urothelial cancer (dated by TCRdb to 2016 to 2017). Broadly, across the study: Every patient began therapy at some point between 2013 and 2015 and was given atezolizumab 1,200 mg intravenously every 3 weeks. About 90% of the roughly 30 patients were males with bladder-origin urothelial cancer, and about 65% of the roughly 30 reported a prior smoking history. Patients had an ECOG performance status of 0 or 1 and had received between 0 and 3 prior chemotherapy regimens. Blood samples were analyzed 3 weeks after the start of treatment (second dose) and 6 weeks after the start of treatment. A median of roughly 140,000 T cells and some 84,000 unique TCRs was obtained from blood samples, and a median clonality of approximately 0.08 was observed. An exploratory multi-omic analysis was conducted of the somatic, immune and clinical correlates of response to PD-L1 blockade with atezolizumab in urothelial cancer. Pretreatment tumor samples, along with matched peripheral blood collected serially before and after atezolizumab treatment, underwent TCR sequencing. Durable clinical benefit was defined as a progression-free survival longer than 6 months, and TCR features were additionally tested against progression-free survival and overall survival. Whole exome sequencing and RNA sequencing of pretreatment tumors were performed alongside TCR sequencing in the same patients. Durable clinical benefit was achieved by nine patients but not by the remaining 20. Pretreatment blood TCR-seq was available for 27 to 30 patients, at least one posttreatment blood collection was obtained for 25 or so patients, and tumor TCR-seq was available for 25 or so patients.

A cohort of approximately 30 patients with locally advanced or metastatic urothelial carcinoma, treated at Memorial Sloan Kettering on a trial protocol, was included. Peripheral blood mononuclear cells were collected pretreatment and during treatment, at between 1 and 8 total time points per patient. The Qiagen DNeasy Blood extraction kit was used to purify genomic DNA from total PBMCs and from tumor samples. PBMCs were collected pretreatment and during treatment, and were isolated and stored as previously described. Study-level results and caveats: Because the sample size was small (n ≈ 30) and many exploratory analyses were performed, the results are intended to be hypothesis-generating. Greater expansion of tumor-associated TCR clones in peripheral blood 3 weeks after the start of treatment was observed in patients with durable benefit (n of about 21, p = 0.022). Improved progression-free and overall survival was found to be associated with pretreatment peripheral blood TCR clonality below the median.

The sequencing used PBMCs, collected around atezolizumab (anti-PD-L1) treatment. The chain is made from TRBV11-1 and TRBJ1-1; the central 7 bases match TRBD1. The sequence derives from a man in his 70s with urothelial cancer. DNA sequence: TGTGCCAGCAGCTTCGGAGGGACAGTGGGGACTGAAGCTTTCTTT. This codes for CASSFGGTVGTEAFF.